Listed below are T cell receptor beta chains from one sample, sequenced in a study of blood T cell repertoires in COVID-19. Produced via immunoSEQ multiplex PCR; TCRdb's table is partial and in-frame only. The repertoire holds more than 65,000 clones, with 87% as singletons. The sample taken for sequencing was peripheral blood. Receptors were obtained from a man between 50 and 59 years old with active COVID-19. The CDR3 runs from the conserved cysteine through the conserved F or W. A D gene is named only where the DNA matches it firmly. A row's size may be missing; if present it is once, few, many or a size class.

d_gene | j_gene | abundance | v_gene | CDR3aa | CDR3nt
. | TRBJ1-5 | . | TRBV7-2 | CASSFTSSNQPQHF | TGTGCCAGCAGCTTTACAAGTAGCAATCAGCCCCAGCATTTT
. | TRBJ1-2 | . | TRBV5-1 | CASAGGGIGYTF | TGCGCCAGCGCCGGCGGGGGGATTGGCTACACCTTC
TRBD1 | TRBJ2-3 | . | TRBV5-4 | CASSYPGQTTTDTQYF | TGTGCCAGCAGCTACCCGGGACAGACCACCACAGATACGCAGTATTTT
. | TRBJ2-1 | . | TRBV7-9 | CASSSTGVSYNEQFF | TGTGCCAGCAGCTCGACAGGAGTGTCTTACAATGAGCAGTTCTTC
. | TRBJ1-6 | . | TRBV3-1/TRBV3-2 | CASSPMIANSPLHF | TGTGCCAGCAGCCCTATGATTGCGAATTCACCCCTCCACTTT
TRBD1 | TRBJ2-5 | once | TRBV7-2 | CASTRDRDETQYF | TGTGCCAGCACCAGGGACAGGGACGAGACCCAGTACTTC
. | TRBJ1-5 | . | TRBV6-5 | CASKSRGQVEHF | TGTGCCAGCAAGTCACGTGGGCAAGTGGAGCATTTT
. | TRBJ1-4 | . | TRBV28 | CASSLRGPNEKLFF | TGTGCCAGCAGTTTACGAGGCCCTAATGAAAAACTGTTTTTT
. | TRBJ1-6 | medium-sized | TRBV27 | CASSVLYNSPLHF | TGTGCCAGCAGTGTTCTCTATAATTCACCCCTCCACTTT
TRBD2 | TRBJ2-3 | . | TRBV29-1 | CSVIAGGDTQYF | TGCAGCGTTATAGCGGGGGGGGATACGCAGTATTTT
TRBD2 | TRBJ2-3 | . | TRBV6-6 | CASGRTSGEEDTQYF | TGTGCCAGCGGCAGGACTAGCGGGGAGGAAGATACGCAGTATTTT
. | TRBJ2-7 | . | TRBV5-4 | CASSPRTLSSYEQYF | TGTGCCAGCAGCCCGCGGACTCTGAGCTCCTACGAGCAGTACTTC
. | TRBJ1-2 | . | TRBV27 | CASPAGGTVDGYTF | TGTGCCAGCCCCGCTGGCGGGACGGTTGATGGCTACACCTTC
TRBD2 | TRBJ2-2 | . | TRBV7-2 | CASSSLAGGFGELFF | TGTGCCAGCAGCTCACTAGCGGGAGGGTTCGGGGAGCTGTTTTTT